This TCR beta chain was recorded in a study of T-cell reconstitution after alpha-beta-depleted transplantation in children (dated by TCRdb to 2016 to 2018). Study-level background: Using TCR repertoire profiling, the study followed T-cell immune reconstitution in a quantitative way in children after TCRalphabeta/CD19-depleted allogeneic hematopoietic cell transplantation.

The treatment or condition label on this specimen signifies: allogeneic hematopoietic cell transplantation with graft depleted of TCRalphabeta T cells and CD19 B cells. The children who served as transplant recipients had been given grafts of TCRalphabeta/CD19-depleted allogeneic hematopoietic cells. The table lists this clonotype with many counts. Its antigen is unknown. No qualities accompany the bases; no much larger clone lies one base away. Libraries were prepared through PCR. The data were produced on an Illumina HiSeq 2500. Molecular barcoding was employed in the preparation of TCR libraries, with unique molecular identifiers being used to normalize TCRbeta repertoire quantification. TCRdb handled the public reads itself, with Q25 trimming in fastp and clone calling in MiXCR, and kept productive beta chains. Rows are unified per CDR3 protein, each entry keeping the most common DNA and genes. In this sample the table shows over 200,000 distinct CDR3 sequences, 11% of which occur a single time. The ten biggest clones cover 28% of the sample.

What the study reported, not specific to this receptor: The apparently early alphabetaT-cell count recovery about two months after transplant was reportedly dependent on only several hundred rapidly expanded clones derived from non-depleted graft cells. Hyperexpanded clone frequencies declined over subsequent months; after one year, T-cell counts and TCRbeta diversity were mostly attributed to newly produced T cells. In some patients, the high TCRbeta diversity seen at day 60 was put down to recipient T cells and intrathymic progenitors that had survived conditioning.

The CDR3 starts with the cysteine, ends with the phenylalanine, and has 16 residues. The DNA shown is the 48-base CDR3, in frame from base 1. Trimmed from V: 2 bases; trimmed from J: 1 base; junction bases lacking a gene match: 8. The germline V gene supplies CDR1 SGHRS and CDR2 YFSETQ. This clonotype was obtained from a child younger than two with acute myeloid leukemia, due to receive a stem cell transplant. The sequence joins TRBV5-1 to TRBJ2-7, with 8 bases matching TRBD1. The sample consisted of PBMCs, taken before TCRalphabeta/CD19-depleted stem cell transplant. CDR3 loop: CASSLKTGQVSYEQYF. The DNA is TGCGCCAGCAGCTTAAAGACGGGACAGGTATCCTACGAGCAGTACTTC.